This T cell receptor beta chain is from a study of identical twins. One entry per CDR3 protein results from TCRdb running MiXCR on the 5' RACE reads. Here the sample spans hundreds of thousands of distinct CDR3 sequences, roughly 18% being singletons. These data are also associated with another study on T cells expressing NK-cell markers.

The material sequenced was PBMCs. This TCR was sampled from a woman younger than 35 in good health.

The CDR3 loop reads CASSFRGQGYEQFF. The CDR3 DNA reads as TGTGCCAGCAGCTTTAGGGGACAGGGGTATGAGCAGTTCTTC. This chain joins TRBV9 and TRBJ2-1; 10 bases fit TRBD1. The V gene's germline CDR1 is SGDLS and CDR2 YYNGEE. J was trimmed by 8 bases and V by 4 bases; bases with no gene match: 6. This CDR3 contains 14 residues.